The rows below give T cell receptor beta chains drawn from one sample of a study of shared clonotypes between healthy human individuals. Only in-frame clones appear in the TCRdb table, and some are missing; sequencing was by immunoSEQ multiplex PCR. The profile shows about 2 million clones, about 95% of them singletons. What was sequenced was naive CD8+ T cells sorted from blood. These receptors were obtained from a man younger than 35 in good health. Both conserved end residues are part of each CDR3. Fields, in order: D gene, J gene, clone size, V gene, CDR3 DNA, CDR3 protein. The D gene is left open where the match is weak. The size of a clone is reported for some rows only, either as once, few or many, or as a class for expanded clones.

TRBD1 TRBJ2-3 - TRBV7-9 TGTGCCAGCAGCACACCCGGGACAGGTTACACAGATACGCAGTATTTT CASSTPGTGYTDTQYF
TRBD1 TRBJ1-1 - TRBV5-1 TGCGCCAGCAGCTTGGCCTTGACAGGGCCTACTGAAGCTTTCTTT CASSLALTGPTEAFF
- TRBJ2-7 - TRBV10-3 TGTGCCATCAGCCCAGGGAGTAGTTACTACGAGCAGTACTTC CAISPGSSYYEQYF
- TRBJ2-5 once TRBV29-1 TGCAGCGTTGAAGTTTTGGACAGCCAAGAGACCCAGTACTTC CSVEVLDSQETQYF
TRBD2 TRBJ2-2 - TRBV7-7 TGTGCTAGCAGCTTAGGGACTAGCGGGAGCCGGGAGCTGTTTTTT CASSLGTSGSRELFF
- TRBJ2-2 - TRBV7-6 TGTGCCAGCAGCTTAGCCACCGGGGAGCTGTTTTTT CASSLATGELFF
TRBD2 TRBJ2-7 once TRBV11-2 TGTGCCAGCAGCTTACGGCTAGCGGGGTCCTACGAGCAGTACTTC CASSLRLAGSYEQYF
- TRBJ2-1 - TRBV13 TGTGCCAGCAGCTCCGTGGGGGTAGCGGCCAGCTCCTACAATGAGCAGTTCTTC CASSSVGVAASSYNEQFF
- TRBJ2-7 - TRBV5-1 TGCGCCAGCAGCGAAACCGGGACTTATGATTACGAGCAGTACTTC CASSETGTYDYEQYF
- TRBJ2-1 - TRBV7-8 TGTGCCAGCAGCCCCCGGACGGAAGGCCCCAATGAGCAGTTCTTC CASSPRTEGPNEQFF
- TRBJ2-7 - TRBV5-4 TGTGCCAGCAGCTCGGATCCGTCTTACGAGCAGTACTTC CASSSDPSYEQYF
- TRBJ2-7 - TRBV2 TGTGCCAGCAGTGAAAGGATCTACGAGCAGTACTTC CASSERIYEQYF
TRBD1 TRBJ2-7 - TRBV28 TGTGCCAGCAGTTTCCTGGACAGGGGGCAGGACGAGCAGTACTTC CASSFLDRGQDEQYF
- TRBJ2-7 - TRBV28 TGTGCCAGCAGTTTAAATCGTGCCTACGAGCAGTACTTC CASSLNRAYEQYF
- TRBJ1-1 - TRBV19 TGTGCCAGTAGTATAGGGTCAATAAGTACTGAAGCTTTCTTT CASSIGSISTEAFF
TRBD1 TRBJ2-5 - TRBV4-1 TGCGCCAGCAGCCCCCAGGGACAGGGTGAGGAGACCCAGTACTTC CASSPQGQGEETQYF
TRBD2 TRBJ2-7 - TRBV27 TGTGCCAGCAGCCCCTCTAGCGGGGGGATCTCCTACGAGCAGTACTTC CASSPSSGGISYEQYF
TRBD1 TRBJ2-7 - TRBV30 TGTGCCTGGAGTTCCGCAGGGGGCGCGGGCGAGCAGTACTTC CAWSSAGGAGEQYF
TRBD1 TRBJ1-2 once TRBV2 TGTGCCAGCGGACCGGACAGGGAGGATGGCTACACCTTC CASGPDREDGYTF
- TRBJ1-1 - TRBV4-2 TGTGCCAGCAGCCACAACATAGGAGTCGGCACTGAAGCTTTCTTT CASSHNIGVGTEAFF
- TRBJ2-7 - TRBV5-1 TGCGCCAGCAGCGAGGGGGACTCCCTGGATGCCGAGCAGTACTTC CASSEGDSLDAEQYF
- TRBJ2-1 - TRBV4-1 TGCGCCAGCAGCCGAACTAGTGTCGGCAATGAGCAGTTCTTC CASSRTSVGNEQFF
TRBD1 TRBJ2-7 - TRBV15 TGTGCCACCAGCCCATACGTCGGGACAGGTCTTCCCTACGAGCAGTACTTC CATSPYVGTGLPYEQYF
TRBD2 TRBJ2-1 - TRBV19 TGTGCCAGTAGTATGACTAGCGGGGGCAATGAGCAGTTCTTC CASSMTSGGNEQFF
- TRBJ2-1 - TRBV13 TGTGCCAGCAGCGCTGAACGGGACGACAATGAGCAGTTCTTC CASSAERDDNEQFF
TRBD1 TRBJ2-5 - TRBV6-1 TGTGCCAGCAGTGAAGCGACAGGGGCGGCGGAGACCCAGTACTTC CASSEATGAAETQYF
- TRBJ2-6 - TRBV27 TGTGCCACCAGTATCCAGACTGGGGCCAACGTCCTGACTTTC CATSIQTGANVLTF
TRBD2 TRBJ2-7 - TRBV6-6 TGTGCCAGCAGTTATAGCGGGGGGCCGAAATCCTACGAGCAGTACTTC CASSYSGGPKSYEQYF
TRBD1 TRBJ2-5 - TRBV6-5 TGTGCCAGCAGTTACTCAAGGGGACAGGAGACCCAGTACTTC CASSYSRGQETQYF
TRBD1 TRBJ2-7 - TRBV9 TGTGCCAGCAGCGCGGGACTATTGGGACAGGGAGGTTACGAGCAGTACTTC CASSAGLLGQGGYEQYF
TRBD1 TRBJ1-2 - TRBV6-6 TGTGCCAGCAGCTCGGGACAGGGTGGAGCTAACTATGGCTACACCTTC CASSSGQGGANYGYTF
- TRBJ1-1 - TRBV2 TGTGCCAGCAGTGTTACCCCAGGGGACACTGAAGCTTTCTTT CASSVTPGDTEAFF
- TRBJ2-2 - TRBV10-2 TGCGCCAGCAGCACGGGCCAGAACACCGGGGAGCTGTTTTTT CASSTGQNTGELFF
TRBD1 TRBJ2-1 - TRBV4-3 TGCGCCAGCAGCCCAGGCCCAGGGGGCGTTAACAATGAGCAGTTCTTC CASSPGPGGVNNEQFF
TRBD1 TRBJ1-1 - TRBV4-1 TGCGCCAGCAGCCAAGGACCCGGGACAGGAGACACTGAAGCTTTCTTT CASSQGPGTGDTEAFF
- TRBJ2-1 - TRBV4-1 TGCGCCAGCAGCCAGGCCCTTTCGTTAACAAGCGATGAGCAGTTCTTC CASSQALSLTSDEQFF
- TRBJ2-1 once TRBV15 TGTGCCACCAGCAGAGTTGGTGGCGTCTCCTACAATGAGCAGTTCTTC CATSRVGGVSYNEQFF
- TRBJ1-2 - TRBV21-1 TGTGCCAGCAGCAAAGTAACGGGTAAAGGCTACACCTTC CASSKVTGKGYTF
TRBD2 TRBJ2-7 - TRBV30 TGTGCCTGGAGTGTACTCTTCGGGGGGAGCTCCTACGAGCAGTACTTC CAWSVLFGGSSYEQYF
TRBD1 TRBJ1-5 - TRBV28 TGTGCCAGCCTAACCCAGGGGGAAAGCAATCAGCCCCAGCATTTT CASLTQGESNQPQHF
TRBD1 TRBJ2-1 - TRBV7-9 TGTGCCAGCAGCTTGACAGGGCTGGGCAATGAGCAGTTCTTC CASSLTGLGNEQFF
- TRBJ1-1 - TRBV25-1 TGTGCCAGCAGTAAAGTGGGGGGATGGGGCTCGACTGAAGCTTTCTTT CASSKVGGWGSTEAFF
- TRBJ1-1 once TRBV2 TGTGCCAGCAGTGAAAGCCTAGGGACGAACACTGAAGCTTTCTTT CASSESLGTNTEAFF
- TRBJ2-1 - TRBV7-8 TGTGCCAGCAGCTTAGATGAGCAGTTCTTC CASSLDEQFF
- TRBJ2-6 - TRBV19 TGTGCCAGTAGTATAACCGGGGCTGACTCCTCTGGGGCCAACGTCCTGACTTTC CASSITGADSSGANVLTF
- TRBJ2-7 - TRBV11-2 TGTGCCAGCAGCTTAGTGAGAGACGTGGGGTCTTACTACGAGCAGTACTTC CASSLVRDVGSYYEQYF
- TRBJ1-5 - TRBV21-1 TGTGCCAGCAGCCAAAAAAAGGAGGGGCCGAATCAGCCCCAGCATTTT CASSQKKEGPNQPQHF
- TRBJ1-1 - TRBV27 TGTGCCAGCAGTTTATCACAGGGCGCTGAAGCTTTCTTT CASSLSQGAEAFF